The next 21 T cell receptor beta chains were all read from a single sample in a study of graft-versus-host responses after intestinal transplantation. TCRdb's copy holds only in-frame clones and misses some; the assay was immunoSEQ multiplex PCR. Of 70,000 to 75,000 clones listed, 89% are singletons. The antigens for these receptors are not known. The specimen was unstimulated CD8+ T cells sorted from spleen or lymph node cells, collected before intestinal transplant. The receptor source for this set is a human donor who received an intestinal transplant.

The chain recombines TRBV5-6 with TRBJ2-1, with D possibly being TRBD2 (7 bases). V shed 5 bases and J shed 5 bases, with 17 bases lying between them. Germline V gene sequence: CDR1 SGHDT, CDR2 YYEEEE. This CDR3 has 15 residues. The CDR3 region is CASRGLAEGDNEQFF. CDR3 sequence (DNA): TGTGCCAGCAGGGGGCTAGCGGAGGGGGACAATGAGCAGTTCTTC.

Details on this clone: Compared with germline, one end of the junction differs, possibly owing to a read error. Other DNA sequences in this sample translate to the same CDR3. This rearrangement joins TRBV27 to TRBJ1-1; 8 bases line up with TRBD1. The CDR3 length is 13 residues. Germline-derived CDR1 and CDR2 are MNHEY and SMNVEV (reference sequence). For the CDR3, the DNA is TGCGCCAGCAGTTCGACAGGGGTACTTGAAGCTTTCTTT. Amino acid sequence: CASSSTGVLEAFF.

Only one count was recorded for this clone. V and J are TRBV6-1 and TRBJ2-1; D might be TRBD2 (6 bases). The CDR3 runs 14 residues. Per the germline V gene, CDR1 is MNHNS and CDR2 is SASEGT. V lost 10 bases and J lost 1, with 14 bases in between. This CDR3 is CATTGTLSYNEQFF. As DNA, the CDR3 is TGTGCCACCACCGGGACTCTTTCCTACAATGAGCAGTTCTTC.

The chain joins TRBV4-1 to TRBJ2-2; D is unclear. In germline, CDR1 is MGHRA, CDR2 YSYEKL. Trimming shortened V by 4 bases and J by 3 bases, and 9 bases separated the two germline ends. The CDR3 has 14 amino acids. Here the CDR3 DNA reads TGCGCCAGCAGCCGGCACTATTACACCGGGGAGCTGTTTTTT. Protein sequence: CASSRHYYTGELFF.

The genes are TRBV10-3 and TRBJ2-7; D possibly corresponds to TRBD2 (5 bases). Germline V gene sequence: CDR1 ENHRY, CDR2 SYGVKD. V lost 5 bases and J 2 bases, leaving 16 bases between the germline ends. The CDR3 length is 15 residues. The CDR3: CAISPEVRAAYEQYF. The CDR3 nucleotides are TGTGCCATCAGTCCCGAGGTGAGAGCGGCCTACGAGCAGTACTTC.

This chain connects TRBV6-5 to TRBJ1-2; 9 nucleotides line up with TRBD1. Trimming took 4 bases from V and 8 from J; bases not matched to a gene: 8. This CDR3 has 14 amino acids. The germline V gene has CDR1 MNHEY and CDR2 SVGAGI. The CDR3 sequence is CASSSRDRVFGYTF. Written as DNA, the CDR3 is TGTGCCAGCAGTTCTAGGGACAGGGTTTTCGGCTACACCTTC.

This clone was found once. The chain combines TRBV4-2 with TRBJ1-4, with 10 bases aligning to TRBD1. Germline CDR1 LGHNA, CDR2 YNFKEQ. The CDR3 sequence is 16 residues long. V lost 0 bases and J lost 7; bases outside the gene matches: 5. The CDR3 DNA reads TGTGCCAGCAGCCAAGATCGGGGACAGGGGAGTGAAAAACTGTTTTTT. It is translated as CASSQDRGQGSEKLFF.

V is TRBV11-1 and J is TRBJ1-2, with D possibly TRBD1 on 5 matching bases. The germline CDR1 and CDR2 sequences are SGHAT and FQDESV (reference sequence). Trimming stripped 2 bases from V and 6 bases from J, with 22 bases between. This CDR3 is 17 amino acids long. The CDR3 sequence: CASSLMTPWGEDNGYTF. Written as DNA, the CDR3 is TGTGCCAGCAGCTTAATGACCCCCTGGGGGGAAGATAATGGCTACACCTTC.

J is TRBJ2-5 and V is TRBV7-2; 9 positions match TRBD2. V dropped 4 bases and J dropped 3; count of bases not matched to a gene: 3. CDR1 and CDR2 from the germline V gene are SGHTA and FQGNSA. The CDR3 loop spans 14 amino acids. Here the CDR3 reads CASSWASGEETQYF. DNA for the CDR3: TGTGCCAGCAGCTGGGCTAGCGGGGAAGAGACCCAGTACTTC. Full variable domain (rest looked up from reference TRBV7-2 and TRBJ2-5): GAGVSQSPSNKVTEKGKDVELRCDPISGHTALYWYRQSLGQGLEFLIYFQGNSAPDKSGLPSDRFSAERTGGSVSTLTIQRTQQEDSAVYLCASSWASGEETQYFGPGTRLLVL.

This chain joins TRBV9 and TRBJ2-1; no clear D. There are 15 residues in the CDR3. The germline CDR1 and CDR2 sequences are SGDLS and YYNGEE. With 0 bases removed from V and 0 bases from J, the gap between germline ends came to 7 bases. The CDR3 spells CASSVAMSSYNEQFF. Written as DNA, the CDR3 is TGTGCCAGCAGCGTAGCGATGAGCTCCTACAATGAGCAGTTCTTC.

This clone was picked up one time. The chain employs TRBV4-1 and TRBJ2-2; 9 bases line up with TRBD1. The CDR3 runs to 16 residues. The trim removed 6 bases at V and 6 bases at J, leaving 11 bases unmatched. The germline CDR1 and CDR2 sequences are MGHRA and YSYEKL. This chain's CDR3 is CASRGVSGQGAGELFF. The CDR3 DNA follows: TGCGCCAGCAGGGGGGTCTCGGGACAGGGAGCCGGGGAGCTGTTTTTT.

The chain links TRBV27 to TRBJ2-1; 8 bases match TRBD2. The V gene's germline CDR1 is MNHEY and CDR2 SMNVEV (reference sequence). This CDR3 contains 16 residues. Germline trimming cut 5 bases from V and 7 bases from J; bases unmatched to any gene: 13. In nucleotides, the CDR3 is TGTGCCAGCAGTATCTCAGCGGGAGAGGGGGGTAATGAGCAGTTCTTC. Its protein is CASSISAGEGGNEQFF.

The chain employs TRBV4-2 and TRBJ2-2; 9 nucleotides line up with TRBD2. This CDR3 spans 16 amino acids. The germline gives CDR1 LGHNA, CDR2 YNFKEQ. The trim removed 1 base at V and 4 bases at J, leaving 4 bases unmatched. The CDR3 protein is CASSQGLADLTGELFF. The CDR3 region has the DNA TGTGCCAGCAGCCAAGGACTAGCGGACCTCACCGGGGAGCTGTTTTTT.

The chain is built from TRBV28 and TRBJ2-7, with TRBD2 matching 9 bases. Germline-derived CDR1 and CDR2 are MDHEN and SYDVKM. The CDR3 consists of 17 residues. The junction had 17 bases not matched to a gene; V was cut back by 5 bases and J by 6 bases. CDR3 DNA sequence: TGTGCCAGCAGTCGCAATGTCTGGACTAGCGCATATACCGAGCAGTACTTC. Its translation: CASSRNVWTSAYTEQYF.

The V gene is TRBV7-8, the J gene TRBJ1-2; 8 bases line up with TRBD1. Trimming took 5 bases from V and 7 from J; bases not matched to a gene: 9. Germline V gene lookup returns CDR1 SGHVS and CDR2 FQNEAQ. The CDR3 is 14 residues long. The CDR3 spells CASSPGQGTFGYTF. As DNA, the CDR3 is TGTGCCAGCAGCCCCGGACAGGGAACCTTTGGCTACACCTTC.

In regard to this clone: Relative to the germline gene, one junction end is altered; a read error may explain this. The J gene is TRBJ1-5, the V gene TRBV7-7, with 8 positions matching TRBD1. The CDR3 extends over 17 amino acids. The V gene's germline CDR1 is SSHAT and CDR2 FNYEAQ (reference sequence). CDR3 bases: TGTGCTAGCAGCTTGGGGGGTGACAGGGGAGGTGGGCAGCCCCAGCATTTT. Its translation is CASSLGGDRGGGQPQHF.

This clone was detected once. The chain combines TRBV28 with TRBJ2-1; TRBD2 is a possible D gene (6 bases). The CDR3 is 14 residues long. Germline V gene lookup returns CDR1 MDHEN and CDR2 SYDVKM. V shed 1 base and J shed 9 bases, with 13 bases lying between them. Here the CDR3 reads CASSLYGTQGEQFF. Here the CDR3 DNA reads TGTGCCAGCAGTTTATATGGGACTCAGGGTGAGCAGTTCTTC. Full variable domain (outside the CDR3, taken from reference TRBV28 and TRBJ2-1): DVKVTQSSRYLVKRTGEKVFLECVQDMDHENMFWYRQDPGLGLRLIYFSYDVKMKEKGDIPEGYSVSREKKERFSLILESASTNQTSMYLCASSLYGTQGEQFFGPGTRLTVL.

V usage is TRBV10-2 and J usage is TRBJ2-1, with 13 bases matching TRBD2. The CDR3 has 16 residues. Per germline, CDR1 WSHSY and CDR2 SAAADI. Trimming took 6 bases from V and 0 from J; bases not matched to a gene: 2. The CDR3 nucleotides are TGCGCCAGCAGGGGGACTAGCGGGGACTCCTACAATGAGCAGTTCTTC. Its protein product is CASRGTSGDSYNEQFF.

The chain carries TRBV7-8 and TRBJ1-6; 7 bases align to TRBD1. Trimming removed 7 bases from V and 7 bases from J; junction bases left unmatched: 10. The length of the CDR3 is 15 residues. Germline V gene lookup returns CDR1 SGHVS and CDR2 FQNEAQ. This CDR3 reads CASIQGGRWNSPLHF. The DNA for the CDR3 is TGTGCCAGCATCCAGGGGGGACGGTGGAATTCACCCCTCCACTTT.

V and J are TRBV7-6 and TRBJ2-3; TRBD1 matches 7 bases. The germline V gene has CDR1 SGHVS and CDR2 FNYEAQ. V shed 4 bases and J 2 bases; nucleotides not matched to a gene: 6. The CDR3 has 15 residues. The CDR3 DNA is TGTGCCAGCAGCTCAAGGGACAGATACACAGATACGCAGTATTTT. This translates into CASSSRDRYTDTQYF.

This clone was observed once. The J gene is TRBJ2-7, the V gene TRBV30; 8 bases align to TRBD2. The CDR3 length is 13 residues. Losses at the gene ends were 3 bases for V and 2 bases for J; bases not matched to a gene: 3. CDR1 GTSNPN and CDR2 SVGIG come from the germline V gene (reference sequence). The CDR3 region is CAWSSGGPYEQYF. CDR3 nucleotides: TGTGCCTGGAGCAGCGGGGGACCCTACGAGCAGTACTTC.